Sequencing of this T cell receptor beta chain was carried out in a study of cytomegalovirus exposure and HLA in healthy donors. General study findings and limits: Several of the most significant clusters were apparently associated with common viral pathogens in a later analysis.

This CDR3 region has 15 residues. Germline loops: CDR1 MNHEY, CDR2 SVGAGI. The V gene end was trimmed by 2 bases and the J gene end by 4 bases; junction bases not matched to a gene: 4. The PCR was carried out with 60 Vbeta primers and 13 Jbeta primers. The repertoire was sequenced with immunoSEQ multiplex PCR; TCRdb's copy has only in-frame clones and lacks some. Among around 210,000 clones listed, about 76% were seen once. To note about this clone: The antigen remains unidentified.

The sequence derives from a male donor in good health and CMV-seropositive. The chain uses TRBV6-5 and TRBJ2-1, with 8 nucleotides matching TRBD2. Sequenced: PBMCs. CDR3 sequence (DNA): TGTGCCAGCAGTTACAGGCCTAGCGGGTACAATGAGCAGTTCTTC. Its translation: CASSYRPSGYNEQFF.